This TCR beta chain was observed in a study of early stage breast cancer tumors. General observations from the study: Commonly generated sequences made up most enriched TCRB sequences shared between patients. Tumors had roughly 2.6-fold higher T cell density than normal breast.

Tumor samples used roughly 20-55 mg of diced tissue. Worth noting for this clone: Its antigen is undetermined.

Blood replicates held 0.5 ug DNA, tumor or normal breast approximately 1.5 ug, two each. TCRdb's table, derived via immunoSEQ multiplex PCR, lists solely in-frame clones and lacks some. The sample lists fewer than 25,000 clones; about 70% were seen once. The germline V gene has CDR1 SGHNT and CDR2 YENEEA. Trimming pared 6 bases from V and 3 bases from J, leaving 12 bases between. The CDR3 is made up of 14 amino acids. The TCR comes from a person in their 60s with breast cancer. What was sequenced was breast tumor tissue. V and J are TRBV11-3 and TRBJ2-1, with D possibly TRBD2 on 6 matching bases. Here the CDR3 reads CASSGVADYNEQFF. CDR3 coding DNA: TGTGCCAGCAGTGGGGTAGCGGACTACAATGAGCAGTTCTTC.